The following is a T cell receptor (beta chain) sequence with its context. This sample is part of a study of blood T cell repertoires in COVID-19. The length of the CDR3 is 13 residues. In germline, CDR1 is SGHRS, CDR2 YFSETQ. V lost 6 bases, J lost 9 bases, and 16 bases lay in between. The repertoire was sequenced with immunoSEQ multiplex PCR; TCRdb's copy has only in-frame clones and lacks some. The table shows approximately 74,000 clones, with roughly 87% occurring only once. Source material: peripheral blood. The clonotype was recovered from a man between 65 and 85 years old with acute or convalescent COVID-19. The chain is built from TRBV5-1 and TRBJ2-1, with D possibly matching TRBD2 (5 bases). CDR3 in amino acids: CASTGYSFGEQFF. The CDR3 nucleotides are TGCGCCAGCACGGGGTATAGCTTTGGTGAGCAGTTCTTC.